This entry lists 28 T cell receptor beta chains sequenced from one sample in a study of T cell changes during pregnancy in multiple sclerosis (dated by TCRdb to between 2019 and 2020). Libraries were constructed by the immunoSEQ multiplex PCR assay. In TCRdb, the immuneACCESS table is reduced to in-frame sequences with V and J assigned. These tables do not hold every clone; where another copy was compared, an unresolved V gene accounts for under half, and the others remain unexplained. This sample holds roughly 76,000 clones; around nine tenths were observed only once. The biggest ten clones account for less than 0.6% of the sample. This specimen consisted of CD4+ T cells from peripheral blood mononuclear cells, obtained in the second trimester of pregnancy. The receptors stem from a female donor with multiple sclerosis, enrolled in a pregnancy study.

The rearrangement uses TRBV19 and TRBJ2-1; 8 bases match TRBD1. This CDR3 is 17 amino acids long. Per germline, CDR1 LNHDA and CDR2 SQIVND (reference sequence). Trimming at V came to 3 bases and at J to 10 bases, leaving 17 bases not matched to a gene. The CDR3 DNA follows: TGTGCCAGTAGTATCCTGTCCTCCGGGACAGGATGGGCCGAGCAGTTCTTC. Translating gives CASSILSSGTGWAEQFF.

The genes are TRBV5-3 and TRBJ1-5; 7 positions match TRBD1. TRBV5-3 is marked as an open reading frame, function uncertain. This CDR3 is 16 amino acids long. V shed 1 base, J shed 1 base, and the junction held 5 bases outside the gene matches. The CDR3 reads CARSLRTRGSNQPQHF. The CDR3 DNA reads as TGTGCCAGAAGCTTGAGGACCAGGGGGAGCAATCAGCCCCAGCATTTT.

The V call is TRBV7-9, the J call TRBJ1-1; 12 positions match TRBD1. The CDR3 is 14 residues long. The V gene end was trimmed by 1 base and the J gene end by 6 bases; junction bases not matched to a gene: 0. Germline V gene sequence: CDR1 SEHNR, CDR2 FQNEAQ (reference sequence). CDR3 loop: CASSLGDRGPEAFF. DNA of the CDR3: TGTGCCAGCAGCTTAGGGGACAGGGGGCCTGAAGCTTTCTTT. The whole variable domain, remainder taken from reference TRBV7-9 and TRBJ1-1, is DTGVSQNPRHKITKRGQNVTFRCDPISEHNRLYWYRQTLGQGPEFLTYFQNEAQLEKSRLLSDRFSAERPKGSFSTLEIQRTEQGDSAMYLCASSLGDRGPEAFFGQGTRLTVV.

The rearrangement links TRBV30 to TRBJ2-3; D ambiguous. The V end was cut by 0 bases, the J end by 6 bases, with 13 bases between. The germline CDR1 and CDR2 sequences are GTSNPN and SVGIG (reference sequence). The CDR3 sequence is 14 residues long. The CDR3 is CAWSVSEWSDTQYF. Written as DNA, the CDR3 is TGTGCCTGGAGTGTAAGCGAGTGGAGTGATACGCAGTATTTT.

The chain joins TRBV15 to TRBJ2-3, with 7 nucleotides matching TRBD1. Trimming at V came to 7 bases and at J to 0 bases, leaving 4 bases not matched to a gene. Germline CDR1 and CDR2: LNHNV and YYDKDF (reference sequence). The CDR3 is 14 amino acids. The DNA of the CDR3 is TGTGCCACCAAGCCGGGACAGAGCACAGATACGCAGTATTTT. Amino acids: CATKPGQSTDTQYF.

This clone occurred once. The chain couples TRBV18 to TRBJ2-7; 14 nucleotides align to TRBD2. CDR3 length: 15 amino acids. V shed 2 bases, J shed 3 bases, and the junction held 0 bases outside the gene matches. Germline V gives CDR1 KGHSH, CDR2 LQKENI. The CDR3: CASSPGLAGGYEQYF. The CDR3, as DNA: TGTGCCAGCTCACCAGGACTAGCGGGGGGCTACGAGCAGTACTTC.

The chain carries TRBV7-2 and TRBJ2-3; maybe TRBD2 (7 bases). The V end was cut by 5 bases, the J end by 4 bases, with 10 bases between. This CDR3 is built from 13 residues. Germline V gene lookup returns CDR1 SGHTA and CDR2 FQGNSA. The CDR3 DNA sequence: TGTGCCAGCAGCCGGGGGGCGGCAGATACGCAGTATTTT. Its translation is CASSRGAADTQYF. Drawing the rest from reference TRBV7-2 and TRBJ2-3, the complete variable domain is GAGVSQSPSNKVTEKGKDVELRCDPISGHTALYWYRQSLGQGLEFLIYFQGNSAPDKSGLPSDRFSAERTGGSVSTLTIQRTQQEDSAVYLCASSRGAADTQYFGPGTRLTVL.

V and J are TRBV18 and TRBJ1-4; maybe TRBD1 (6 bases). This CDR3 is 14 amino acids long. Germline lookup yields CDR1 KGHSH and CDR2 LQKENI. Trimming shortened V by 3 bases and J by 8 bases, and 13 bases separated the two germline ends. CDR3 in DNA: TGTGCCAGCTCACCCCCCAGGGGACGAGAAAAACTGTTTTTT. This translates into CASSPPRGREKLFF.

This rearrangement joins TRBV28 to TRBJ2-5; TRBD2 matches at 7 bases. Germline CDR1 MDHEN, CDR2 SYDVKM. This CDR3 contains 13 residues. Losses at the gene ends were 7 bases for V and 4 bases for J; bases not matched to a gene: 6. CDR3: CASNPGGTETQYF. As DNA, the CDR3 is TGTGCCAGCAATCCCGGGGGGACAGAGACCCAGTACTTC. The variable domain in full, completed from reference TRBV28 and TRBJ2-5, reads DVKVTQSSRYLVKRTGEKVFLECVQDMDHENMFWYRQDPGLGLRLIYFSYDVKMKEKGDIPEGYSVSREKKERFSLILESASTNQTSMYLCASNPGGTETQYFGPGTRLLVL.

This chain uses TRBV19 with TRBJ1-2; TRBD1 aligns across 11 bases. Germline V gives CDR1 LNHDA, CDR2 SQIVND (reference sequence). J lost 4 bases, V lost 1 base, and 2 bases had no gene match. The CDR3 extends over 15 amino acids. The CDR3 loop reads CASSIAGQGAYGYTF. The CDR3 DNA sequence: TGTGCCAGTAGTATAGCCGGACAGGGGGCCTATGGCTACACCTTC.

The chain recombines TRBV4-1 with TRBJ1-2, with TRBD1 identical over 10 bases. After removal of 3 bases from V and 7 bases from J, the junction contained 5 bases not matched to a gene. The CDR3 is made up of 14 amino acids. The germline V gene has CDR1 MGHRA and CDR2 YSYEKL. The CDR3 protein is CASSHGTGAGGYTF. For the CDR3, the DNA is TGCGCCAGCAGCCACGGGACAGGGGCAGGTGGCTACACCTTC.

This sequence joins TRBV7-8 and TRBJ1-5; D is possibly TRBD1 (6 bases). The CDR3 length is 13 residues. From germline, CDR1 is SGHVS and CDR2 FQNEAQ. Trimming removed 1 base from V and 8 bases from J, with 9 bases in between. The CDR3: CASSLDRVEPQHF. The CDR3 DNA sequence: TGTGCCAGCAGCTTAGACAGGGTTGAGCCCCAGCATTTT.

The V and J genes are TRBV7-2 and TRBJ2-7; 10 nucleotides match TRBD1. Germline loops: CDR1 SGHTA, CDR2 FQGNSA. The CDR3 consists of 14 residues. Trimming removed 3 bases from V and 5 bases from J; junction bases left unmatched: 4. CDR3 sequence: CASSFPGQGHEQYF. In DNA, the CDR3 is TGTGCCAGCAGCTTCCCGGGACAGGGGCACGAGCAGTACTTC.

This chain joins TRBV11-2 and TRBJ2-7; 12 nucleotides match TRBD2. The CDR3 sequence is 16 residues long. The V segment lost 4 bases and the J segment 3 bases; nucleotides outside the gene matches: 7. Germline V gives CDR1 SGHAT, CDR2 FQNNGV. CDR3 nucleotide sequence: TGTGCCAGCAGCTACCCGACTAGCGGGAGATTCTACGAGCAGTACTTC. It encodes CASSYPTSGRFYEQYF. Variable domain in full (rest from reference TRBV11-2 and TRBJ2-7): EAGVAQSPRYKIIEKRQSVAFWCNPISGHATLYWYQQILGQGPKLLIQFQNNGVVDDSQLPKDRFSAERLKGVDSTLKIQPAKLEDSAVYLCASSYPTSGRFYEQYFGPGTRLTVT.

J is TRBJ1-4 and V is TRBV29-1; 8 nucleotides align to TRBD1. After removal of 5 bases from V and 5 bases from J, the junction contained 4 bases not matched to a gene. The CDR3 extends over 13 amino acids. Germline values: CDR1 SQVTM, CDR2 ANQGSEA. CDR3 DNA: TGCAGCGTTACACAGGGGGAAAATGAAAAACTGTTTTTT. This sequence encodes CSVTQGENEKLFF.

This sequence joins TRBV5-1 and TRBJ2-3; the D gene is possibly TRBD2 (6 bases). V lost 4 bases and J lost 2, with 17 bases in between. This CDR3 spans 16 amino acids. The germline CDR1 and CDR2 sequences are SGHRS and YFSETQ. The CDR3 coding sequence is TGCGCCAGCAGCCTCCCGCCCGGGACTGTCACAGATACGCAGTATTTT. Translation gives CASSLPPGTVTDTQYF. The full variable domain, rest sourced from reference TRBV5-1 and TRBJ2-3, is KAGVTQTPRYLIKTRGQQVTLSCSPISGHRSVSWYQQTPGQGLQFLFEYFSETQRNKGNFPGRFSGRQFSNSRSEMNVSTLELGDSALYLCASSLPPGTVTDTQYFGPGTRLTVL.

This chain joins TRBV18 and TRBJ1-1; D gene uncertain. The CDR3 runs 13 residues. Germline V gene data show CDR1 as KGHSH and CDR2 as LQKENI. The ends were cut back, 7 bases at V and 3 bases at J, with 12 bases in the middle. The CDR3 here is CASLPRADTEAFF. The CDR3 region has the DNA TGTGCCAGCTTACCGAGGGCGGACACTGAAGCTTTCTTT.

V usage is TRBV7-9 and J usage is TRBJ2-1, with 8 nucleotides matching TRBD1. J was trimmed by 0 bases and V by 1 base; bases with no gene match: 5. The CDR3 contains 17 residues. Germline CDR1 reads SEHNR; CDR2 reads FQNEAQ (reference sequence). The CDR3 nucleotides are TGTGCCAGCAGCTTAGACCGGACAGGGAGCTCCTACAATGAGCAGTTCTTC. It encodes CASSLDRTGSSYNEQFF.

This clone was detected only once. The chain joins TRBV6-5 to TRBJ2-7; no clear D. This CDR3 region has 16 residues. The V and J ends lost 0 bases and 4 bases respectively, with 16 bases between them. Germline V lookup: CDR1 MNHEY, CDR2 SVGAGI. For the CDR3, the DNA is TGTGCCAGCAGTTACTCGAGTGGCAGGCTCTCGTACGAGCAGTACTTC. Its translation: CASSYSSGRLSYEQYF.

This chain joins TRBV20-1 and TRBJ2-1, with D tentatively TRBD2 (5 bases). CDR3 size: 11 residues. V lost 3 bases to trimming and J lost 5 bases, with 5 bases between them. Per germline, CDR1 DFQATT and CDR2 SNEGSKA (reference sequence). Here the CDR3 reads CSARRDNEQFF. CDR3 nucleotides: TGCAGTGCTAGGCGGGACAATGAGCAGTTCTTC.

The chain is built from TRBV10-3 and TRBJ1-5, with TRBD1 matching 9 bases. J was trimmed by 7 bases and V by 7 bases; bases with no gene match: 5. There are 13 residues in the CDR3. Germline assignment: CDR1 ENHRY and CDR2 SYGVKD. The CDR3 region has the DNA TGTGCCATCACCCCGGGACAGGGACAGCCCCAGCATTTT. This codes for CAITPGQGQPQHF.

This rearrangement joins TRBV5-8 to TRBJ1-4; 11 positions match TRBD1. The germline CDR1 and CDR2 sequences are SGHTS and YDEGEE. The CDR3 spans 17 residues. V dropped 5 bases and J dropped 6; count of bases not matched to a gene: 12. Here the CDR3 reads CASSSGQGVILDEKLFF. The CDR3 bases are TGTGCCAGCAGTTCGGGACAGGGGGTCATATTGGATGAAAAACTGTTTTTT.

As for this clone: The sample has other DNA sequences that encode this CDR3 too. This chain uses TRBV30 with TRBJ1-1; no clear D gene. CDR3 length: 12 amino acids. Per the germline V gene, CDR1 is GTSNPN and CDR2 is SVGIG (reference sequence). Trimming removed 0 bases at V and 4 bases at J, with 6 bases between. The CDR3 DNA is TGTGCCTGGAGTGTATCAGGCACTGAAGCTTTCTTT. Amino acids: CAWSVSGTEAFF. Supplemented by reference TRBV30 and TRBJ1-1, the full variable domain reads SQTIHQWPATLVQPVGSPLSLECTVEGTSNPNLYWYRQAAGRGLQLLFYSVGIGQISSEVPQNLSASRPQDRQFILSSKKLLLSDSGFYLCAWSVSGTEAFFGQGTRLTVV.

This sequence joins TRBV10-2 and TRBJ2-7, with 13 bases matching TRBD2. Germline V CDR1 and CDR2: WSHSY, SAAADI. The CDR3 runs to 15 residues. J was trimmed by 5 bases and V by 6 bases; bases with no gene match: 7. The CDR3 DNA reads as TGCGCCAGCAGGAACGGACTAGCGGGAGATCACGAGCAGTACTTC. It encodes CASRNGLAGDHEQYF.

This clone has a single count. The rearrangement joins TRBV15 to TRBJ2-1, with D perhaps matching TRBD2 (5 bases). The germline gives CDR1 LNHNV, CDR2 YYDKDF (reference sequence). The CDR3 contains 18 residues. Trimming took 0 bases from V and 7 from J, leaving 22 bases between them. The CDR3 region is CATSREAGAGVSGNEQFF. CDR3 nucleotide sequence: TGTGCCACCAGCAGAGAGGCAGGCGCAGGCGTTTCGGGGAATGAGCAGTTCTTC.

The gene calls are TRBV9 and TRBJ2-1, with 12 nucleotides matching TRBD2. J lost 8 bases, V lost 3 bases, and 12 bases had no gene match. CDR1 is SGDLS, CDR2 YYNGEE, per germline. The CDR3 is 17 residues long. CDR3 region: CASSAGITSGRYHEQFF. Here the CDR3 DNA reads TGTGCCAGCAGCGCCGGCATTACTAGCGGGAGGTACCATGAGCAGTTCTTC.

V usage is TRBV5-6 and J usage is TRBJ1-5; TRBD1 might be the D (5 bases). In germline, CDR1 is SGHDT, CDR2 YYEEEE. This CDR3 has 14 amino acids. V was clipped by 3 bases and J by 6 bases, with 13 bases between them. The CDR3 loop reads CASSWGTKSQPQHF. Written as DNA, the CDR3 is TGTGCCAGCAGCTGGGGGACTAAAAGTCAGCCCCAGCATTTT.

The chain is built from TRBV4-1 and TRBJ1-1; D is perhaps TRBD1 (6 bases). The CDR3 contains 14 residues. Per germline, CDR1 MGHRA and CDR2 YSYEKL. The V gene lost 2 bases and the J gene lost 4 bases, with 11 bases spanning the gap. The CDR3 here is CASSQPDRTTEAFF. The CDR3 DNA reads as TGCGCCAGCAGCCAACCTGACAGGACCACTGAAGCTTTCTTT.